This T cell receptor beta chain was observed in a study of blood T cell repertoires in COVID-19. Study as a whole: Samples of COVID-19 (acute and convalescent) were obtained from the United States, Italy and Spain.

Followed longitudinally, the Seattle patients had been enrolled during active infection. In the original workflow: The assay estimated nucleated cells by amplifying reference gene primers. Method: immunoSEQ multiplex PCR; TCRdb's copy keeps in-frame clones and lacks some. V, J and clone size are taken as reported in that table, and D and trimming were inferred from the DNA itself. Of approximately 170,000 clones listed, 86% are singletons. Germline V gives CDR1 LNHDA, CDR2 SQIVND (reference sequence). Germline trimming cut 5 bases from V and 5 bases from J; bases unmatched to any gene: 13. The CDR3 spans 17 residues.

V is TRBV19 and J is TRBJ1-5; 9 bases align to TRBD1. The specimen was peripheral blood. This sequence was found in a woman aged 60-75 years with COVID-19, enrolled during active disease. CDR3 region: CASSVGPGTGFYQPQHF. CDR3 sequence (DNA): TGTGCCAGTAGTGTGGGCCCCGGGACAGGGTTTTATCAGCCCCAGCATTTT.